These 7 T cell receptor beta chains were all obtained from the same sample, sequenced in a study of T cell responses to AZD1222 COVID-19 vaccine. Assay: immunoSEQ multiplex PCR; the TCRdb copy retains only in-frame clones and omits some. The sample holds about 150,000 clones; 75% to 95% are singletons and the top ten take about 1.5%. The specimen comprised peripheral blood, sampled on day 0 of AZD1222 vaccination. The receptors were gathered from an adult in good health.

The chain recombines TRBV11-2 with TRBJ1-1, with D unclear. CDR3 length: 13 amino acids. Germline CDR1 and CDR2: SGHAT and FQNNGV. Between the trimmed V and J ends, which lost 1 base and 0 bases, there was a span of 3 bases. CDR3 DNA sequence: TGTGCCAGCAGCTTAGGAGTGAACACTGAAGCTTTCTTT. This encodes CASSLGVNTEAFF.

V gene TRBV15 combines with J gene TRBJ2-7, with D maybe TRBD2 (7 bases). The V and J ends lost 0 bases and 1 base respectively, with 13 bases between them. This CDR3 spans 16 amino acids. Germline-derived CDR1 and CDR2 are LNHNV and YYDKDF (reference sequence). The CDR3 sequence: CATSRDGGGHSYEQYF. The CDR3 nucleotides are TGTGCCACCAGCAGAGATGGCGGGGGCCATTCCTACGAGCAGTACTTC.

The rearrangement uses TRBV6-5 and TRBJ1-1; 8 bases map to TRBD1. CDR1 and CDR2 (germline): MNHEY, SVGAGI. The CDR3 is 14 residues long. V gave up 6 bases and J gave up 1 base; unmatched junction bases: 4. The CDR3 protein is CASSRGTGNTEAFF. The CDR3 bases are TGTGCCAGCAGCCGGGGGACAGGGAACACTGAAGCTTTCTTT.

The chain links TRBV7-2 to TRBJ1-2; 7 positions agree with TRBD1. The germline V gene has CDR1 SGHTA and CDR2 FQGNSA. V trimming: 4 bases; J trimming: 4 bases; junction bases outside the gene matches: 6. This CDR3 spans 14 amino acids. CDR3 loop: CASSSTGVSYGYTF. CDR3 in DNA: TGTGCCAGCAGCTCAACAGGGGTGAGCTATGGCTACACCTTC.

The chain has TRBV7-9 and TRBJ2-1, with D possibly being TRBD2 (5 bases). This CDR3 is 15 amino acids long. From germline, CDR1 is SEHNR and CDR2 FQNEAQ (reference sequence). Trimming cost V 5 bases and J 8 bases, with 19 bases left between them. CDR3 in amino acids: CASSVRTPFGDEQFF. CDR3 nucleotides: TGTGCCAGCAGCGTACGGACTCCCTTCGGCGATGAGCAGTTCTTC.

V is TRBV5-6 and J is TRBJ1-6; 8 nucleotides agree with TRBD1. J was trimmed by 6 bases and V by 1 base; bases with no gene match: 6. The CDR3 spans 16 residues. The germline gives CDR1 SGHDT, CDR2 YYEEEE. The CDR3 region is CASSLYQGATNSPLHF. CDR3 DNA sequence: TGTGCCAGCAGCTTGTACCAGGGGGCGACTAATTCACCCCTCCACTTT. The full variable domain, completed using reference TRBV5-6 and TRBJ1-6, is DAGVTQSPTHLIKTRGQQVTLRCSPKSGHDTVSWYQQALGQGPQFIFQYYEEEERQRGNFPDRFSGHQFPNYSSELNVNALLLGDSALYLCASSLYQGATNSPLHFGNGTRLTVT.

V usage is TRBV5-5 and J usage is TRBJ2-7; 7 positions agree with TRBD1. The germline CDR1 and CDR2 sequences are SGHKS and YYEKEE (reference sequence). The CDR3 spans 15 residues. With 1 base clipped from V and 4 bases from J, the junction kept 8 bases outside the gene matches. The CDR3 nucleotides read TGTGCCAGCAGCTTGTTGACAGGGCCGGGTTACGAGCAGTACTTC. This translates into CASSLLTGPGYEQYF.